This T cell receptor beta chain was recorded in a study of a mutant IDH1 vaccine in newly diagnosed glioma (TCRdb year 2021). About the study as a whole: Eight vaccinations were administered to patients in weeks 1, 3, 5, 7, 11, 15, 19 and 23, corresponding to visits V03 through V10. In the chemotherapy-containing groups, vaccination started alongside temozolomide cycles, whereas in patients who had radiotherapy alone it started 4-6 weeks after radiotherapy. Six visits were used for peripheral blood collection: V03 (baseline), V05, V07, V10, V12 and V13. Of the 32 treated patients, approximately 62% were male and around 40% were female, and the mean age was 40.4 years. Prior to enrollment, standard therapy consisting of radiotherapy alone, temozolomide alone, or radiochemotherapy with temozolomide had been administered to patients, with the combination being received by most patients. Longitudinal TCRB deep sequencing was performed for some 25 treated patients wherever samples were available for exploratory analyses.

Study-wide findings and limitations: According to the authors, sample limitations meant that analyses of patient blood samples could not be reproduced. Vaccine-induced immune responses across multiple MHC alleles were detected in 93.3% of patients. Pseudoprogression appeared unrelated to alterations in the top peripheral T cell clonotypes detected by TCRB sequencing. Selection of PBMC samples for TCRB deep sequencing was based on availability.

To note about this clone: The clone's antigen remains unknown. No base qualities exist here, and no much larger clone lies one base off it.

The meaning of the sample's time point label: week 5, during vaccination. A 20-mer mutant IDH1 peptide at 300 micrograms in Montanide made up each vaccine dose, which was injected subcutaneously together with topical imiquimod. All donors had newly diagnosed IDH1-mutant astrocytomas of WHO grade 3 or 4 that showed loss of nuclear ATRX. The samples were drawn from NOA16, a multicentre, single-arm, open-label phase I trial in Germany that tested a mutant IDH1 peptide vaccine in humans for the first time. Genomic DNA for TCRB sequencing was extracted from EDTA blood using the DNeasy Blood and Tissue Kit. Based on the germline V gene, the CDR1 and CDR2 sequences are SGHTS and YDEGEE. Taken from cysteine to phenylalanine, the CDR3 has 14 residues. Only CDR3 DNA remains: 42 bases, in frame from the first base. For this chain, trimming is 6 bases at the V end and 7 bases at the J end, and the number of junction bases without a gene match is 10.

Library creation used the immunoSEQ multiplex PCR assay. Rearranged TCR beta chain sequences were amplified with the hsTCRB Kit following the manufacturer's protocol. Sequencing of TCRB libraries was carried out on an Illumina MiSeq. Regarding the original processing steps: The kit vendor's proprietary platform handled demultiplexing, trimming and gene mapping. TCRdb obtained this table from immuneACCESS and retained in-frame rearrangements with V and J assigned. These tables miss some clones; where compared with another copy, unresolved V genes account for less than half of the shortfall, and the remainder is unexplained. V, J and clone size reflect that table, while D and trimming were determined from the DNA. Counted in this sample were about 36,000 clones; roughly four fifths of them appeared once. Around 10% of the sample comes from the top ten.

Rearrangement joined TRBV5-8 to TRBJ2-5, and 9 junctional nucleotides match TRBD2. This sequence was found in a man aged 45-65 years with glioma. The specimen was PBMCs, collected from a glioma patient whose treatment included an IDH1 peptide vaccine. For the CDR3, the sequence is CASTHRTSDATQYF. The nucleotide sequence reads TGTGCCAGCACCCACAGGACTAGCGATGCGACCCAGTACTTC.